A selection of T cell receptor beta chains follows, all from one sample in a study of control samples from healthy donors and cancer patients. The assay was immunoSEQ multiplex PCR, and TCRdb's table has in-frame clones only and misses some. The table has roughly 76,000 clones, over 85% seen once. Specimen: PBMCs. The receptors stem from a woman in her 40s with lung cancer. CDR3s include the opening cysteine and the closing phenylalanine or tryptophan.

j_call v_call cdr3_aa
TRBJ2-1 TRBV19 CASSIGSGVSSYNEQFF
TRBJ2-3 TRBV28 CASSQGTSGGTDTQYF
TRBJ2-1 TRBV11-2 CASSLDWAGGLEEQFF
TRBJ1-1 TRBV19 CASSIDRGGSTEAFF
TRBJ1-1 TRBV7-9 CASSFGNTEAFF
TRBJ1-2 TRBV5-5 CASSFLTGSYGYTF
TRBJ2-7 TRBV15 CATSRSVGTATEQYF
TRBJ2-2 TRBV6-2/TRBV6-3 CASSRQVGGELFF
TRBJ2-1 TRBV7-2 CASSLVVGGPYEQFF
TRBJ1-3 TRBV5-1 CASSLDPVGNTIYF
TRBJ1-2 TRBV7-9 CASSPVLSEDYGYTF
TRBJ1-1 TRBV15 CATSRETGMNTEAFF
TRBJ1-2 TRBV19 CASSRTANGYTF
TRBJ2-2 TRBV19 CASSPGPNTGELFF
TRBJ1-6 TRBV19 CASSLDLTYNSPLHF
TRBJ2-3 TRBV30 CAWSVGSRASDTQYF
TRBJ2-5 TRBV5-5 CASSPRTAQETQYF
TRBJ2-7 TRBV5-6 CASSSLDRGPYEQYF
TRBJ1-2 TRBV6-6 CASSLEPNYGYTF
TRBJ1-2 TRBV18 CASSPRSFRESGYTF
TRBJ1-5 TRBV7-2 CASTRDWNQPQHF
TRBJ1-6 TRBV5-1 CASSLGQGNSPLHF
TRBJ2-3 TRBV4-1 CASSRSRLGWVPDTQYF
TRBJ1-1 TRBV7-9 CASSLGSGPNTEAFF
TRBJ1-2 TRBV5-1 CASSAGTGTNYGYTF
TRBJ1-6 TRBV9 CASSARLSGSPLHF
TRBJ1-3 TRBV4-2 CASSQEWGTGNTIYF
TRBJ2-1 TRBV7-9 CASSQTSGPYNEQFF
TRBJ2-2 TRBV7-3 CASSFNTGELFF
TRBJ1-5 TRBV11-2 CASSRGPQTDSNQPQHF
TRBJ1-3 TRBV5-6 CASSLRRISGNTIYF
TRBJ2-1 TRBV3-1/TRBV3-2 CASSPSGAGAYNEQFF
TRBJ1-6 TRBV5-1 CASSLGGQYNSPLHF
TRBJ1-6 TRBV7-2 CASSQKGAGTSSPLHF
TRBJ2-2 TRBV11-1 CASSSVSHSGGELFF
TRBJ1-5 TRBV5-6 CASSFGVSNQPQHF
TRBJ2-1 TRBV19 CASKHRDRRSPLF
TRBJ1-5 TRBV19 CASMGGSNQPQHF
TRBJ1-6 TRBV30 CAWSSRGRVDNSPLHF
TRBJ1-2 TRBV12-5 CASGQQGAVKAPSPTNYGYTF
TRBJ2-5 TRBV9 CASSPGGGTGEAETQYF